This T cell receptor beta chain was profiled in a study of Ad26.COV2.S vaccination and SARS-CoV-2 variants (dated by TCRdb to the early 2020s). Looking at the study overall: Donors in the vaccine arm were drawn from COV1001, a phase I-IIa trial of Ad26.COV2.S in healthy adults that was multicentre, randomized, double-blind and placebo-controlled. Ad26.COV2.S was given intramuscularly at 5x10^10 or 1x10^11 viral particles, as a single shot or as two shots 56 days apart. Sequencing of the TCRbeta repertoire served to evaluate the specificity and breadth of SARS-CoV-2-reactive T cell receptors following Ad26.COV2.S vaccination. A total of 32 samples were included in the TCR-sequenced set, comprising roughly 19 Ad26.COV2.S vaccine recipients, 5 placebo recipients and 8 SARS-CoV-2 convalescent individuals. Trial participants were randomized into five groups of five, in which low-dose or high-dose Ad26.COV2.S was given once or twice, or placebo was given on both occasions. Investigators did not know the trial group allocation while performing experiments and assessing outcomes.

Study-wide conclusions, independent of this receptor: The study was not powered for comparison of responses between vaccine doses or regimens. After vaccination, spike-specific CD8+ and CD4+ T cell responses were reported to show substantial breadth. The authors noted that total T cell responses may have been underestimated by the TCR breadth and depth analyses. Comparable non-spike TCR breadth was observed between vaccine and placebo recipients, consistent with only spike being contained in the vaccine. Spike-specific TCR breadth was higher in Ad26.COV2.S recipients than in placebo recipients (P = 0.0014).

The intended sense of this specimen's treatment or condition label: roughly 18 received Ad26.COV2.S at low or high dose, single or two shots; 5 received placebo; per-sample allocation not given. For vaccine and placebo recipients, the sequenced repertoires came from samples collected on day 63 after the first injection. Between 29 July and 7 August 2020, Cohort 1b enrolled some 25 adults aged 18-55 years at one site in Boston, USA. Ad26.COV2.S was a replication-incompetent adenovirus type 26 vector that expressed a prefusion-stabilized SARS-CoV-2 spike protein derived from the original Wuhan strain. TCRbeta CDR3 regions were sequenced with the immunoSEQ Assay. After extraction, genomic DNA underwent amplification by bias-controlled multiplex PCR, followed by high-throughput sequencing. On the study's bioinformatics: To quantify the absolute abundance of every unique TCRbeta CDR3 region, sequences were collapsed and filtered. T cell fraction was estimated by normalizing TCRbeta template counts to usable DNA, with usable DNA measured through amplification of reference genes found in all nucleated cells. Repertoire TCRs were annotated as SARS-CoV-2-specific by exact matching of V gene, CDR3 amino acid sequence and J gene to a known reactive TCR set. The reference SARS-CoV-2 TCR set was obtained from MIRA and was filtered for enrichment in COVID-19-positive ImmuneCODE repertoires, whereby public or cross-reactive TCRs were removed. Based on the MIRA antigens, annotated TCRs were further analysed at the level of specific ORF or position within ORF. Breadth was defined as the number of annotated unique rearrangements divided by the total number of unique productive rearrangements, and depth was defined as the summed frequency of the annotated unique rearrangements. Two-sided Wilcoxon rank-sum tests were used to compare TCR breadth between groups. The immuneACCESS repertoire file appears here via TCRdb, limited to in-frame rearrangements. These files lack a portion of the clones; in checked studies, under half of the deficit traces to unresolved V genes, and the cause of the others is not known. From that table come the V and J calls and clone size; the DNA was used to work out D and trimming. Here the sample has around 400,000 clones; 90% occur a single time. The ten biggest clones cover more than 10% of the sample.

Concerning this clone: This receptor's antigen is unknown. Within one base of it there is no much larger clone, and no base qualities were kept.

Sample: peripheral blood, taken in a trial of Ad26.COV2.S vaccine versus placebo. This sequence originates from a person aged 18-65 years who received the Ad26.COV2.S COVID-19 vaccine or a placebo.

This receptor has the CDR3 CASSLSGTGTETQYF. The nucleotides are TGTGCCAGCAGCTTGAGTGGGACAGGGACGGAGACCCAGTACTTC. Recombination linked TRBV7-2 to TRBJ2-5; 9 junctional bases match TRBD1. The V end gives up 3 bases and the J end 5 bases, leaving 7 bases in the junction not matched to a gene. The germline V gene sets CDR1 to SGHTA and CDR2 to FQGNSA. The CDR3 numbers 15 residues from cysteine through phenylalanine. The CDR3 DNA has 45 bases and is translated from base 1.